Included here is one T cell receptor (beta chain) sequence, with context. What it recognizes is unknown. Time point specified: week 35, safety follow-up. Vaccinated patients received 300 ug of mutant IDH1 20-mer peptide per dose, with topical imiquimod. Only in-frame clones appear in the TCRdb table, and some are missing; sequencing was by immunoSEQ multiplex PCR. The data hold approximately 47,000 clones, with 70% to 90% observed a single time. The data were obtained in a study of a mutant IDH1 vaccine in newly diagnosed glioma. There are 15 residues in the CDR3. Germline V gene sequence: CDR1 MDHEN, CDR2 SYDVKM. V lost 8 bases to trimming and J lost 6 bases; unmatched junction nucleotides: 15.

The chain combines TRBV28 with TRBJ2-5; 7 bases map to TRBD2. The receptor was derived from a woman in her thirties or forties with glioma. The specimen was PBMCs, collected from a glioma patient whose treatment included an IDH1 peptide vaccine. CDR3 in amino acids: CASSMGRVNSQTQYF. The CDR3 DNA follows: TGTGCCAGCTCCATGGGGAGGGTGAATTCTCAGACCCAGTACTTC.